The 19 T cell receptor beta chains given below trace back to one sample, sequenced in a study of T cells in narcolepsy. Data came from immunoSEQ multiplex PCR; TCRdb stores just in-frame clones and leaves some out. Found here are 12,000 or so clones, approximately 94% of them singletons; the top ten hold about 1.1%. Sequencing used CD45RA- memory CD4+ T cells from PBMCs. These receptors all come from a human donor with narcolepsy.

This clone appeared once. The rearrangement joins TRBV11-2 to TRBJ2-1; D perhaps matches TRBD2 (5 bases). V was shortened by 1 base and J by 0 bases, with 10 bases between the two germline ends. From germline, CDR1 is SGHAT and CDR2 FQNNGV. The CDR3 is 16 amino acids. The CDR3 bases are TGTGCCAGCAGCTTAGGAGTGGGGAGCTCCTACAATGAGCAGTTCTTC. This gives the protein CASSLGVGSSYNEQFF.

This chain connects TRBV7-9 to TRBJ1-2, with 7 bases matching TRBD1. Germline V gene lookup returns CDR1 SEHNR and CDR2 FQNEAQ (reference sequence). This CDR3 is 14 amino acids long. The V gene end was trimmed by 7 bases and the J gene end by 6 bases; junction bases not matched to a gene: 11. CDR3 in DNA: TGTGCCAGCACCGAAACAGGGGAGAGGGATGGCTACACCTTC. Translation: CASTETGERDGYTF.

This clone has a single count. The rearrangement uses TRBV5-4 and TRBJ1-1; D may be TRBD1 (5 bases). CDR3 size: 15 residues. The V end lost 4 bases, the J end lost 1 base, and 14 bases lay between the germline ends. Germline CDR1 reads SGHNT; CDR2 reads YYREEE (reference sequence). The CDR3 DNA is TGTGCCAGCAGCGGGGGAGGAGTAGCGAACACTGAAGCTTTCTTT. Encoded protein: CASSGGGVANTEAFF.

This rearrangement joins TRBV11-3 to TRBJ1-1; possibly TRBD1 for D (6 bases). The CDR3 covers 14 residues. CDR1 and CDR2 (germline): SGHNT, YENEEA. V lost 5 bases and J lost 6, with 16 bases in between. The chain's CDR3 is CASSQDSAAAEAFF. For the CDR3, the DNA is TGTGCCAGCAGCCAGGACAGTGCGGCCGCTGAAGCTTTCTTT.

The chain links TRBV9 to TRBJ2-3; 9 bases line up with TRBD2. The J segment lost 6 bases and the V segment lost 4 bases, leaving 9 bases of the junction unmatched. The CDR3 is 15 amino acids. Germline assignment: CDR1 SGDLS and CDR2 YYNGEE. CDR3 in amino acids: CASSSGLANRDTQYF. CDR3 sequence (DNA): TGTGCCAGCAGCTCCGGACTAGCGAATCGGGATACGCAGTATTTT.

The rearrangement uses TRBV5-6 and TRBJ2-3, with D unclear. There are 15 residues in the CDR3. Germline CDR1 and CDR2: SGHDT and YYEEEE. V lost 2 bases to trimming and J lost 2 bases, with 12 bases between them. The CDR3 DNA reads TGTGCCAGCAGCTTCGGACGGATGTTCACAGATACGCAGTATTTT. It encodes CASSFGRMFTDTQYF.

The chain couples TRBV6-5 to TRBJ1-1; no firm D call. CDR3 length: 14 residues. Trimming took 5 bases from V and 0 from J, leaving 10 bases between them. Germline CDR1 reads MNHEY; CDR2 reads SVGAGI. The CDR3, as DNA: TGTGCCAGCAGTGACGGAGCAATGAACACTGAAGCTTTCTTT. Amino acids: CASSDGAMNTEAFF.

A word on this clone: One junction end disagrees with the germline gene, perhaps due to a read error. V gene TRBV7-7 combines with J gene TRBJ2-1; 7 bases are shared with TRBD1. This CDR3 spans 18 amino acids. In germline, CDR1 is SSHAT, CDR2 FNYEAQ (reference sequence). Written as DNA, the CDR3 is TGTGCTAGCAGTCCCGGGCAGGGGGAGACCCTGTTGCGGAATGAGCAGTTCTTC. Its protein is CASSPGQGETLLRNEQFF.

The CDR3 DNA follows: TGTGCCAGCAGTTTACTGGGGACTGGGGACTATGGCTACACCTTC. It is translated as CASSLLGTGDYGYTF. The rearrangement uses TRBV27 and TRBJ1-2; perhaps TRBD1 as D (5 bases). Trimming took 2 bases from V and 3 from J, leaving 13 bases between them. CDR1 is MNHEY, CDR2 SMNVEV, per germline (reference sequence). The CDR3 sequence is 15 residues long.

The V call is TRBV11-3, the J call TRBJ2-1; 8 nucleotides align to TRBD2. Germline loops: CDR1 SGHNT, CDR2 YENEEA. V lost 1 base to trimming and J lost 4 bases; unmatched junction nucleotides: 6. CDR3 length equals 16 residues. CDR3 in amino acids: CASSLAGSGGYNEQFF. DNA for the CDR3: TGTGCCAGCAGCTTAGCTGGCAGCGGGGGATACAATGAGCAGTTCTTC. Together with reference TRBV11-3 and TRBJ2-1, the CDR3 gives the full variable domain: EAGVVQSPRYKIIEKKQPVAFWCNPISGHNTLYWYLQNLGQGPELLIRYENEEAVDDSQLPKDRFSAERLKGVDSTLKIQPAELGDSAVYLCASSLAGSGGYNEQFFGPGTRLTVL.

The chain uses TRBV29-1 and TRBJ1-1; no firm D call. The V end lost 2 bases, the J end lost 2 bases, and 9 bases lay between the germline ends. The CDR3 is 13 amino acids. From germline, CDR1 is SQVTM and CDR2 ANQGSEA. CDR3 nucleotide sequence: TGCAGCGTTGAAAGCAGAACTAACACTGAAGCTTTCTTT. Translated: CSVESRTNTEAFF.

The chain employs TRBV5-4 and TRBJ1-1; D is undetermined. CDR1 is SGHNT and CDR2 is YYREEE in the germline V gene (reference sequence). V was pared by 4 bases and J by 7 bases, with 23 bases between. CDR3 length: 16 amino acids. CDR3 nucleotide sequence: TGTGCCAGCAGCCTCCGAGGCCGGCGGGGAAAAATTGAAGCTTTCTTT. This codes for CASSLRGRRGKIEAFF.

This sequence joins TRBV19 and TRBJ1-5; 11 nucleotides line up with TRBD1. The CDR3 contains 16 residues. Germline V gene lookup returns CDR1 LNHDA and CDR2 SQIVND (reference sequence). The junction had 7 bases not matched to a gene; V was cut back by 3 bases and J by 6 bases. CDR3 region: CASSIVGQGARQPQHF. The DNA of the CDR3 is TGTGCCAGTAGTATCGTCGGACAGGGGGCTCGTCAGCCCCAGCATTTT.

V is TRBV7-3 and J is TRBJ2-6; D remains ambiguous. The V end lost 1 base, the J end lost 1 base, and 11 bases lay between the germline ends. This CDR3 has 17 residues. The germline CDR1 and CDR2 sequences are SGHTA and FQGTGA. CDR3 residues: CASSLMRLTSGANVLTF. The DNA for the CDR3 is TGTGCCAGCAGCTTAATGAGGCTGACTTCTGGGGCCAACGTCCTGACTTTC.

The rearrangement links TRBV5-1 to TRBJ2-1; perhaps D is TRBD1 or TRBD2 (5 bases each). The germline V and J ends were trimmed by 1 base and 0 bases, with 20 bases remaining between them. Germline V gene sequence: CDR1 SGHRS, CDR2 YFSETQ. The CDR3 is 19 amino acids. Here the CDR3 DNA reads TGCGCCAGCAGCTTGATGATGGGACGGGGAAGTTTCTCCTACAATGAGCAGTTCTTC. This gives the protein CASSLMMGRGSFSYNEQFF.

The J gene is TRBJ1-5, the V gene TRBV6-1, with 12 bases lining up with TRBD1. CDR1 is MNHNS, CDR2 SASEGT, per germline. J was trimmed by 7 bases and V by 3 bases; bases with no gene match: 4. CDR3 size: 15 residues. This CDR3 reads CASSDSGTGGQPQHF. The CDR3 DNA follows: TGTGCCAGCAGTGACTCGGGGACAGGGGGCCAGCCCCAGCATTTT.

This chain uses TRBV5-4 with TRBJ1-1; D perhaps matches TRBD1 (5 bases). Per the germline V gene, CDR1 is SGHNT and CDR2 is YYREEE (reference sequence). The CDR3 extends over 16 amino acids. V was pared by 4 bases and J by 4 bases, with 20 bases between. CDR3 sequence (DNA): TGTGCCAGCAGCCGCCGGGGTCAGGGAGATGGCACTGAAGCTTTCTTT. It codes for CASSRRGQGDGTEAFF.

V and J are TRBV6-6 and TRBJ2-5; D possibly corresponds to TRBD1 (8 bases). Trimming removed 6 bases from V and 8 bases from J, with 25 bases in between. Germline V lookup: CDR1 MNHNY, CDR2 SVGAGI (reference sequence). The CDR3 runs to 16 residues. CDR3 in amino acids: CASSPGQGGGRGTQYF. The CDR3, as DNA: TGTGCCAGCAGCCCAGGACAGGGAGGGGGCCGAGGAACCCAGTACTTC.

The chain employs TRBV14 and TRBJ1-2; D is unclear. Trimming stripped 2 bases from V and 4 bases from J, with 17 bases between. Germline CDR1 is SGHDN and CDR2 is FVKESK. CDR3 length: 16 amino acids. The CDR3 here is CASSQNGGPKLYGYTF. The CDR3 DNA reads as TGTGCCAGCAGCCAAAATGGTGGGCCCAAGCTCTATGGCTACACCTTC.